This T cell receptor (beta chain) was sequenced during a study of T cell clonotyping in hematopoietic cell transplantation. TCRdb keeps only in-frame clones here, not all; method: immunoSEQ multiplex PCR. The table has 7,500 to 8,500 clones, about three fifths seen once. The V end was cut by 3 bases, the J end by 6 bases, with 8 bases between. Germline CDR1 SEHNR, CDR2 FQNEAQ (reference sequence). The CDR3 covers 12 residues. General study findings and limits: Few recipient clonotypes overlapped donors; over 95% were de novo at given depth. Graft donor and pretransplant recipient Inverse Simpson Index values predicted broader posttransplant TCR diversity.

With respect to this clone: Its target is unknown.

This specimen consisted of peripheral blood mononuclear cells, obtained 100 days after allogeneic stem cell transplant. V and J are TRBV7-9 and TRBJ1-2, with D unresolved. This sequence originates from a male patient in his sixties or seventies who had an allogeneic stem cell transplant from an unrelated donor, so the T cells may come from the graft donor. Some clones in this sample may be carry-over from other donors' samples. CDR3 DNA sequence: TGTGCCAGCAGCTTTATCACGGATGGCTACACCTTC. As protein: CASSFITDGYTF.